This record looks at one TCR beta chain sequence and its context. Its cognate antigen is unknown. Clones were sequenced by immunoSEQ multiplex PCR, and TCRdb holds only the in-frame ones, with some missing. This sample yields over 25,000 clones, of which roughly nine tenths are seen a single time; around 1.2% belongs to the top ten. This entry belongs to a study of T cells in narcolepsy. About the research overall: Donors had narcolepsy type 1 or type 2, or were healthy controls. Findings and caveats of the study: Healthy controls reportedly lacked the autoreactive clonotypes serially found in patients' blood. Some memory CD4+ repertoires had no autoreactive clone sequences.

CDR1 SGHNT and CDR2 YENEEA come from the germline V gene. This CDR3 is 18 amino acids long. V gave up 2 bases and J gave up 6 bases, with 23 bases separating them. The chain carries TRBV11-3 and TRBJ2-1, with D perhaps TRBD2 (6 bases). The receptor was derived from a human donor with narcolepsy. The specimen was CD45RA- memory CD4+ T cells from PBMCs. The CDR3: CASSLRSGSGPSANEQFF. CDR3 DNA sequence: TGTGCCAGCAGCTTAAGGAGTGGTAGCGGCCCCTCGGCCAATGAGCAGTTCTTC.